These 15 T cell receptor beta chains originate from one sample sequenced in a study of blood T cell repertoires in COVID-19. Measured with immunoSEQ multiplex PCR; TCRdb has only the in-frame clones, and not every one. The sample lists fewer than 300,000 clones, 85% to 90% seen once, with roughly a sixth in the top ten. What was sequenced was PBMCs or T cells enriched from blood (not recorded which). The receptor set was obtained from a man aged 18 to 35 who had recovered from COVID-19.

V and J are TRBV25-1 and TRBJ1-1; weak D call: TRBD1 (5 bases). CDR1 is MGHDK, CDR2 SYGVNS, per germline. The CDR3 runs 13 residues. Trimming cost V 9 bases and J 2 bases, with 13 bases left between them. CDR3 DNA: TGTGCCAGTCAAGGACACGCTAACACTGAAGCTTTCTTT. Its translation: CASQGHANTEAFF.

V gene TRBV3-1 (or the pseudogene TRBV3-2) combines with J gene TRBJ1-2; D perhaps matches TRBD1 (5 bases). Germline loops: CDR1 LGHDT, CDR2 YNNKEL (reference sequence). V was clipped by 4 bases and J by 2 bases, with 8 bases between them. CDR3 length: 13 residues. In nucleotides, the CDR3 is TGTGCCAGCAGCCGATCAGGGAACTATGGCTACACCTTC. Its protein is CASSRSGNYGYTF.

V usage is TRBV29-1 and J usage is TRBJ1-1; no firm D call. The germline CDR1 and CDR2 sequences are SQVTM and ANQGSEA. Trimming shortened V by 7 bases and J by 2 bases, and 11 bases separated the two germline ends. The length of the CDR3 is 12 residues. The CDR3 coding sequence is TGCAGCGGATCCGGGATCAACACTGAAGCTTTCTTT. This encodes CSGSGINTEAFF.

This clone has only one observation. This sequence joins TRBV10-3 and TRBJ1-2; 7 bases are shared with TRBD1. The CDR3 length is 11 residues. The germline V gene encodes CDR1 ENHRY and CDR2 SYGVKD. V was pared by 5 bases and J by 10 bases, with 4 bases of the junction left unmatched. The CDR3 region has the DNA TGTGCCATCAGTCTGGACAGGTTCTACACCTTC. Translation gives CAISLDRFYTF.

The CDR3 here is CASMSVRHSNQPQHF. DNA for the CDR3: TGTGCCAGCATGTCGGTCAGGCATAGCAATCAGCCCCAGCATTTT. The gene calls are TRBV21-1 and TRBJ1-5; whether TRBD1, the table's D call, matches the DNA was not checked. TRBV21-1 corresponds to a pseudogene. This CDR3 is 15 amino acids long.

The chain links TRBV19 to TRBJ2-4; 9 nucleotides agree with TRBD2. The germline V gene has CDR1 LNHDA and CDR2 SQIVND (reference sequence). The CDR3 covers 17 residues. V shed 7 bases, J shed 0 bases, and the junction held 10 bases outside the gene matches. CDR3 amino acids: CASTLAGDNGAKNIQYF. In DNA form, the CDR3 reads TGTGCCAGTACCTTAGCGGGAGATAACGGAGCCAAAAACATTCAGTACTTC.

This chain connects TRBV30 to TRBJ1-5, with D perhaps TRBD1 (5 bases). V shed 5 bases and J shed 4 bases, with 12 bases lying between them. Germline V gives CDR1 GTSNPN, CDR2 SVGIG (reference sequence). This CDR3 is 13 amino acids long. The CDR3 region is CAWSGKSNQPQHF. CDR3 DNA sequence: TGTGCCTGGTCAGGGAAATCTAATCAGCCCCAGCATTTT. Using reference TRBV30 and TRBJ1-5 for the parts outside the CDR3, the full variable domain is SQTIHQWPATLVQPVGSPLSLECTVEGTSNPNLYWYRQAAGRGLQLLFYSVGIGQISSEVPQNLSASRPQDRQFILSSKKLLLSDSGFYLCAWSGKSNQPQHFGDGTRLSIL.

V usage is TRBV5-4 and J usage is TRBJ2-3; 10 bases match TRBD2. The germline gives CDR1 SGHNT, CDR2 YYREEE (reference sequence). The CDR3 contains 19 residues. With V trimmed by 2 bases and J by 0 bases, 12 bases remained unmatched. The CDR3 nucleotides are TGTGCCAGCAGCTTAAGCGGGGGGGTCTCAATCCTTAGCACAGATACGCAGTATTTT. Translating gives CASSLSGGVSILSTDTQYF.

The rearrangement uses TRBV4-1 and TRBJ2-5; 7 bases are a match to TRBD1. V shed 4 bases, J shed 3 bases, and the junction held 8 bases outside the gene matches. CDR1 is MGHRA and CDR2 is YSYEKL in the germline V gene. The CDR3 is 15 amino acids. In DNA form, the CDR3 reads TGCGCCAGCAGCCCCCGAAGCACAGGGGAAGAGACCCAGTACTTC. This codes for CASSPRSTGEETQYF.

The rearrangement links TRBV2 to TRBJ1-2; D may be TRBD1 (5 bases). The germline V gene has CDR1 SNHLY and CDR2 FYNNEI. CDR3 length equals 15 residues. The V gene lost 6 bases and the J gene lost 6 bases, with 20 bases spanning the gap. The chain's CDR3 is CASRDFGGVVDGYTF. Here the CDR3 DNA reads TGTGCCAGCAGGGACTTCGGGGGGGTGGTTGATGGCTACACCTTC. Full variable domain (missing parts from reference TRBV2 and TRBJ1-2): EPEVTQTPSHQVTQMGQEVILRCVPISNHLYFYWYRQILGQKVEFLVSFYNNEISEKSEIFDDQFSVERPDGSNFTLKIRSTKLEDSAMYFCASRDFGGVVDGYTFGSGTRLTVV.

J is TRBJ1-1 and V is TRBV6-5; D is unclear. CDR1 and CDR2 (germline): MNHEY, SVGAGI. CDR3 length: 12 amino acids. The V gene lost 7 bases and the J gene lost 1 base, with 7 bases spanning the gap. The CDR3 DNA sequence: TGTGCCAGCAACAAAGAGAACACTGAAGCTTTCTTT. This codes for CASNKENTEAFF.

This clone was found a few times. The CDR3 DNA reads TGTGCCAGCAGTTCGCACGGACAGGGGGCCAGTGAAGCTTTCTTT. Translating gives CASSSHGQGASEAFF. J is TRBJ1-1 and V is TRBV28, with 11 nucleotides matching TRBD1. Per germline, CDR1 MDHEN and CDR2 SYDVKM. V lost 4 bases and J lost 7; bases outside the gene matches: 8. This CDR3 region has 15 residues.

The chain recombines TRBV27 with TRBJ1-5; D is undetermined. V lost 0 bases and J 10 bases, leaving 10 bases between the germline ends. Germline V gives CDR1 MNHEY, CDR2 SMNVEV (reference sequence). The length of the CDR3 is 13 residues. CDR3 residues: CASSLSGEGPQHF. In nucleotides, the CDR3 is TGTGCCAGCAGTTTATCCGGCGAGGGACCCCAGCATTTT.

The CDR3 spells CASSAGQTTGNQPQHF. The CDR3 nucleotides read TGTGCCAGTAGTGCGGGACAGACAACGGGAAATCAGCCCCAGCATTTT. The chain couples TRBV19 to TRBJ1-5; the match to TRBD1 covers 7 bases. This CDR3 comprises 16 residues. CDR1 and CDR2 from the germline V gene are LNHDA and SQIVND (reference sequence). V trimming: 5 bases; J trimming: 4 bases; junction bases outside the gene matches: 11.

CDR3 region: CASSLSGAQRGYYGYTF. The CDR3 DNA is TGCGCCAGCAGCTTGTCTGGAGCACAGCGGGGCTACTATGGCTACACCTTC. The chain has TRBV5-1 and TRBJ1-2; the D gene is possibly TRBD1 (5 bases). CDR3 length equals 17 residues. Looked up from germline, CDR1 is SGHRS and CDR2 is YFSETQ. Trimming left V 1 base short and J 3 bases short, with 19 bases between. The full variable domain, in which reference TRBV5-1 and TRBJ1-2 provide the parts outside the CDR3, is KAGVTQTPRYLIKTRGQQVTLSCSPISGHRSVSWYQQTPGQGLQFLFEYFSETQRNKGNFPGRFSGRQFSNSRSEMNVSTLELGDSALYLCASSLSGAQRGYYGYTFGSGTRLTVV.